This T cell receptor beta chain was found in a study of vaccination and CD4 T cells after COVID-19. The wider study: Convalescents were six males and four females, two of them Hispanic.

An Oncomine TCR Beta short-read assay was used to sequence the DNA from cultured CD4+ T cells. TCRdb independently ran MiXCR on the PCR reads; one entry per CDR3 protein. The repertoire holds about 17,000 distinct CDR3 sequences, over 45% seen once, with about 9.8% in the top ten. Stated treatment: approximately nine-day PBMC culture with coronavirus spike peptide pools or control peptides (ViraFEST assay). This CDR3 spans 15 amino acids. The V gene's germline CDR1 is MNHNS and CDR2 SASEGT. V was shortened by 6 bases and J by 5 bases, with 19 bases between the two germline ends. This clonotype was seen just once. Its target is unknown. Study-wide results and limits: Although the median of SARS-CoV-2-reactive clonotypes rose from about 22 to 38, the change was not significant.

The clonotype originates from a human donor who had recovered from COVID-19. Sequencing was carried out using CD4+ T cells from blood, cultured in vitro. The V gene is TRBV6-1, the J gene TRBJ2-5, with D perhaps TRBD2 (6 bases). The CDR3 nucleotides read TGTGCCAGCAGCGACGGGGGAGATTCTTGGGAGACCCAGTACTTC. Translation gives CASSDGGDSWETQYF.